This T cell receptor (beta chain) was captured in a study of blood T cells in healthy people across ages. The study recruited healthy Caucasian donors from Russia who were aged about 6 to 90. About this clonotype: Antigen specificity is unknown.

The CDR3 loop spans 14 amino acids. With 4 bases clipped from V and 8 bases from J, the junction kept 8 bases outside the gene matches. Germline CDR1 is SGHDN and CDR2 is FVKESK. Overall study results and limits: Roughly linear declines in TCR beta diversity per million T cells occurred with age.

Primers used in a second PCR of about 6 to 11 cycles were a sample-barcoded 5' primer and a J-beta primer mix. TCRdb itself ran the 5' RACE reads through MiXCR, one entry per CDR3 protein. The sample records around 970,000 distinct CDR3 sequences, about 53% being singletons. The sequence came from a woman aged 55-69 years in good health. The chain joins TRBV14 to TRBJ2-1; TRBD2 matches at 7 bases. Material for sequencing was blood. CDR3 loop: CASSPSGGVHEQFF. CDR3 DNA sequence: TGTGCCAGCAGCCCCTCGGGAGGAGTCCATGAGCAGTTCTTC.